This T cell receptor (beta chain) appears in the sequencing data of a study of resident and recirculating memory T cells in vitiligo. Study background: Each patient gave two lesional and two nonlesional epidermal shave biopsies, plus PBMCs.

Details on this clone: At one of its ends the junction is not consistent with the germline gene, which may arise from a read error.

This CDR3 is built from 16 residues. Germline loops: CDR1 SGHRS, CDR2 YFSETQ. Sequencing was performed with immunoSEQ multiplex PCR; in TCRdb, only in-frame clones are kept and a portion is missing. This sample has around 76,000 clones, with about nine tenths found just once. The rearrangement uses TRBV5-1 and TRBJ1-1, with 12 bases matching TRBD1. The clonotype originates from a male donor with vitiligo. Sample: blood. The CDR3 spells CASRLGTGGGNTEAFF. As DNA, the CDR3 is TGCGCCAGCAGGTTGGGGACAGGGGGCGGGAACACTGAAGCTTTCTTT.